The 21 T cell receptor beta chains below come from one sample, sequenced in a study of tumor and adjacent non-tumor tissue in lung cancer. This sample's RNA came from whole unsorted tissue. Distant lung tissue was collected more than 3 cm away from the tumor edge. Three rounds of nested PCR, following a modified ARM-PCR protocol, produced the TCRbeta library. Each CDR3 protein is one row after TCRdb ran MiXCR on the multiplex PCR reads. The sample carries about 86,000 distinct CDR3 sequences, around 80% recorded once. Sequenced: distant non-tumor lung tissue. These receptors all come from a woman aged 50 to 60 with non-small cell lung cancer.

Notes on this clonotype: One end of the junction is discordant with germline, which a read error may explain. The chain links TRBV5-4 to TRBJ2-3, with 13 bases identical to TRBD2. This CDR3 has 17 amino acids. CDR1 and CDR2 (germline): SGHNT, YYREEE (reference sequence). The CDR3 nucleotides read TGTGTCAGCAGCCTGGGAGGACTAGCGGGAGTCGCAGATACGCAGTATTTT. This codes for CVSSLGGLAGVADTQYF.

This clonotype occurred once. The V gene is TRBV11-2, the J gene TRBJ2-7; D gene ambiguous. V was trimmed by 3 bases and J by 6 bases, leaving 9 bases between them. This CDR3 spans 12 amino acids. Germline CDR1 reads SGHAT; CDR2 reads FQNNGV. The CDR3 nucleotides read TGTGCCAGCAGCTTTAATACCCGCGAGCAGTACTTC. Its translation: CASSFNTREQYF.

The chain carries TRBV19 and TRBJ1-5, with TRBD1 matching over 7 bases. V lost 4 bases, J lost 6 bases, and 12 bases stayed unmatched. CDR1 is LNHDA, CDR2 SQIVND, per germline (reference sequence). The CDR3 is made up of 16 amino acids. CDR3 in DNA: TGTGCCAGTAGTAGGCCCCGACAGGGTTGGGTTCAGCCCCAGCATTTT. The encoded protein is CASSRPRQGWVQPQHF.

Ten or more counts support this clonotype. The genes are TRBV6-5 and TRBJ1-3, with D possibly being TRBD1 (6 bases). The germline CDR1 and CDR2 sequences are MNHEY and SVGAGI. CDR3 length: 15 residues. Trimming took 4 bases from V and 1 from J, leaving 11 bases between them. CDR3: CASSSHTGSGNTIYF. In DNA form, the CDR3 reads TGTGCCAGCAGTTCACACACAGGGTCTGGAAACACCATATATTTT.

V usage is TRBV10-3 and J usage is TRBJ1-1, with TRBD1 identical over 9 bases. V lost 9 bases to trimming and J lost 4 bases; unmatched junction nucleotides: 3. From germline, CDR1 is ENHRY and CDR2 SYGVKD. The CDR3 sequence is 12 residues long. This chain's CDR3 is CAIEQGATEAFF. The CDR3 DNA reads TGTGCCATTGAACAGGGGGCCACTGAAGCTTTCTTT.

This clonotype appeared a single time. A junction end diverges from the germline sequence, so it may reflect a read error. This chain uses TRBV7-9 with TRBJ2-7; TRBD2 might be the D (6 bases). The CDR3 has 13 residues. Germline lookup yields CDR1 SEHNR and CDR2 FQNEAQ (reference sequence). The CDR3 DNA follows: TGTGTCAGCAGCTTGCGGGGAACCTACGTGCAGTACTTC. Its protein product is CVSSLRGTYVQYF.

A word on this clonotype: One junction end disagrees with the germline gene, perhaps due to a read error. The chain joins TRBV20-1 to TRBJ2-2; 11 bases line up with TRBD2. The CDR3 consists of 16 residues. Germline V gene data show CDR1 as DFQATT and CDR2 as SNEGSKA (reference sequence). Written as DNA, the CDR3 is TGCAATGCTAGAGATGCACTAGCGGGAGAGACAGGGGAGCTGTTTTTT. Translation gives CNARDALAGETGELFF.

This clonotype appeared many times. The chain uses TRBV11-2 and TRBJ2-1, with TRBD2 matching over 7 bases. The junction had 7 bases not matched to a gene; V was cut back by 0 bases and J by 5 bases. The CDR3 sequence is 16 residues long. Germline V gene data show CDR1 as SGHAT and CDR2 as FQNNGV. DNA of the CDR3: TGTGCCAGCAGCTTAGAGGCGGGAGCGGGGCACAATGAGCAGTTCTTC. Its protein product is CASSLEAGAGHNEQFF.

As to this clonotype: One end of the junction fails to match germline, which may point to a read error. The chain combines TRBV6-5 with TRBJ1-6; possible D gene TRBD1, 6 bases. This CDR3 region has 15 residues. Germline V gene lookup returns CDR1 MNHEY and CDR2 SVGAGI. The CDR3 spells CTSSFSRGLHSPLHF. Written as DNA, the CDR3 is TGTACCAGCAGTTTTTCCAGGGGTCTCCATTCACCCCTACACTTT.

The chain links TRBV28 to TRBJ2-4; TRBD1 might be the D (6 bases). From germline, CDR1 is MDHEN and CDR2 SYDVKM. CDR3 length equals 17 residues. The germline V and J ends were trimmed by 3 bases and 0 bases, with 15 bases remaining between them. CDR3 coding DNA: TGTGCCAGCAGTTTTCCATACACAGGGATAGCCAAAAACATTCAGTACTTC. Its translation: CASSFPYTGIAKNIQYF.

In regard to this clonotype: At one of its ends the junction is not consistent with the germline gene, which may arise from a read error. The gene calls are TRBV6-6 and TRBJ2-5; D is ambiguous. Germline lookup yields CDR1 MNHNY and CDR2 SVGAGI (reference sequence). The CDR3 has 15 amino acids. The CDR3 is CASSYGSSNQETQCF. The CDR3 nucleotides read TGTGCCAGCAGTTACGGCAGCAGCAACCAAGAGACCCAGTGCTTC.

As for this clonotype: This CDR3 fails to terminate in the conserved phenylalanine or tryptophan, so it likely reflects a read error. No DNA is shown, since the ends of the CDR3 on it are uncertain; the CDR3 is the one TCRdb lists. J is TRBJ2-1 and V is TRBV10-3; TRBD1, the table's D call, lacks a check against the DNA. The germline V gene encodes CDR1 ENHRY and CDR2 SYGVKD. A total of 13 residues make up the CDR3, ends included. The CDR3 loop reads CAIEGQGTIKRFS.

About this clonotype: One end of the junction fails to match germline, which may point to a read error. J is TRBJ2-1 and V is TRBV11-2; possible D gene TRBD2, 5 bases. Germline V CDR1 and CDR2: SGHAT, FQNNGV. The CDR3 length is 13 residues. CDR3 loop: CASSLEDNNQRFF. The DNA for the CDR3 is TGTGCCAGCAGCTTAGAAGACAACAATCAGCGGTTCTTT.

Details on this clonotype: This sequence may be a read error, since a much larger clone differs from it by one base. The CDR3 spells CASSLGLDTGDLFF. CDR3 nucleotide sequence: TGCGCCAGCAGCTTGGGATTGGACACCGGGGACCTGTTTTTT. The chain links TRBV5-1 to TRBJ2-2; the D gene could be TRBD1 or TRBD2 (5 bases each). This CDR3 spans 14 amino acids. Looked up from germline, CDR1 is SGHRS and CDR2 is YFSETQ.

In regard to this clonotype: A much larger clonotype is one base distant, so this may be a read error. This chain joins TRBV28 and TRBJ2-4; D gene ambiguous. The germline V gene has CDR1 MDHEN and CDR2 SYDVKM. The CDR3 extends over 16 amino acids. CDR3 nucleotide sequence: TGTGACAGCAGTTTTGTCCATTCGTTCGCCAAAAACATTCAGTACTTC. Its protein product is CDSSFVHSFAKNIQYF.

The J gene is TRBJ2-1, the V gene TRBV6-2 or TRBV6-3; 7 nucleotides align to TRBD2. V gave up 10 bases and J gave up 5 bases; unmatched junction bases: 20. CDR3 length: 17 amino acids. Germline CDR1 and CDR2: MNHEY and SVGEGT. This CDR3 is CAINKGIALAVHNEQFF. In nucleotides, the CDR3 is TGTGCCATCAACAAAGGGATAGCGCTAGCGGTCCACAATGAGCAGTTCTTC.

The J gene is TRBJ2-7, the V gene TRBV6-5; 11 positions match TRBD2. The CDR3 has 15 residues. Germline values: CDR1 MNHEY, CDR2 SVGAGI. V was pared by 7 bases and J by 10 bases, with 15 bases of the junction left unmatched. The CDR3 region has the DNA TGTGCCAGCAATCGGACTAGCGGGCGATCCTATGAACAGTACTTC. This codes for CASNRTSGRSYEQYF.

As regards this clonotype: One junction end does not reproduce the germline sequence, and a read error may be involved. The chain has TRBV6-1 and TRBJ2-5; 13 positions agree with TRBD2. The CDR3 has 17 amino acids. In germline, CDR1 is MNHNS, CDR2 SASEGT. The CDR3 is CASSYAGGTSGTEIQYF. The CDR3 coding sequence is TGTGCCAGCAGTTACGCGGGAGGGACTAGCGGGACTGAGATCCAGTACTTC.

Remarks on this clonotype: One end of the junction varies from germline; a read error may be responsible. The chain uses TRBV12-3 or TRBV12-4 and TRBJ2-1; the match to TRBD2 covers 10 bases. This CDR3 is built from 16 residues. CDR3 amino acids: CVSSLDRAGGPQEHFF. The CDR3 coding sequence is TGTGTCAGCAGTTTAGATCGAGCGGGAGGGCCACAGGAGCACTTCTTC.

The gene calls are TRBV4-2 and TRBJ2-1; 7 bases match TRBD2. Trimming at V came to 0 bases and at J to 12 bases, leaving 17 bases not matched to a gene. There are 17 residues in the CDR3. Germline V gene lookup returns CDR1 LGHNA and CDR2 YNFKEQ. Here the CDR3 DNA reads TGTGCCAGCAGCCAAGAGGGAGCGGGGATCTCCTACAGTGCGCAGTTCTTC. Translating gives CASSQEGAGISYSAQFF.

On this clonotype itself: It may be a read error: a sequence one base away is much more abundant. The V call is TRBV29-1, the J call TRBJ1-1; D call uncertain. The CDR3 has 10 residues. Germline CDR1 reads SQVTM; CDR2 reads ANQGSEA. The DNA for the CDR3 is TGCAGCGTAGTCAGACTTCAAGCTTCCTTT. Translating gives CSVVRLQASF.